This is a list of T cell receptor beta chains from one sample in a study of radiation and T cells in renal cell carcinoma. TCRdb's table, derived via immunoSEQ multiplex PCR, lists solely in-frame clones and lacks some. Of approximately 13,000 clones in the sample, just over 55% were seen once. The sample in question was tumor tissue, obtained from a patient whose treatment was nephrectomy without radiotherapy. Receptors originate from a man between 45 and 60 years old with renal cell carcinoma. The conserved cysteine and the conserved F or W are not part of the CDR3 here.

>TRBV5-1|TRBJ2-1
ASSFEGMTGSSYNEQF
>TRBV6-6|TRBJ1-5
ASRPGQGQPQH
>TRBV4-2|TRBJ2-1
ASSQALTPQNRDNEQF
>TRBV19|TRBJ2-7
ASSTNQEGTYEQY
>TRBV19|TRBJ1-1
ASSGTGGNTEAF
>TRBV27|TRBJ2-7
ASSLSRVGENYEQY
>TRBV30|TRBJ2-1
AWSVKGRTLSYNEQF
>TRBV5-1|TRBJ2-3
ASSFGTSGGSTDTQY
>TRBV19|TRBJ2-7
ASSIKFGGSYEQY
>TRBV7-2|TRBJ1-1
ASSLGPIGQGNTEAF
>TRBV5-6|TRBJ1-3
ASSRLTVGGNTIY
>TRBV5-1|TRBJ1-2
ASSLDLASNGYT
>TRBV7-2|TRBJ1-3
ASSLRRGSGNTIY
>TRBV2|TRBJ1-1
ASMPRTVNTEAF
>TRBV6-1|TRBJ1-4
ASRLLSIGGEKLF
>TRBV29-1|TRBJ1-2
SVGYRDGYGYT
>TRBV18|TRBJ2-3
ASSLGLLADTQY
>TRBV10-2|TRBJ2-7
ASSTSYEQY
>TRBV4-1|TRBJ1-5
ASSQVETGGNQPQH
>TRBV29-1|TRBJ2-2
SVEPRSSRTGELF
>TRBV30|TRBJ1-3
AWSADSNTIY
>TRBV19|TRBJ2-1
ASSTDISSYNEQF
>TRBV6-1|TRBJ2-1
ASSPPGLNEQF
>TRBV9|TRBJ1-4
ASSVSAGSEKLF
>TRBV2|TRBJ1-2
ASNNRGLRGYT
>TRBV15|TRBJ2-6
ATSGGPYSGANVLT
>TRBV6-1|TRBJ1-4
AISEANVRGLF